These 16 T cell receptor beta chains originate from one sample sequenced in a study of blood T cells in healthy people across ages. For the second PCR, which ran for about 6 to 11 cycles, a sample-barcoded 5' primer and a J-beta primer mix were used. TCRdb re-analysed the 5' RACE reads in MiXCR, keeping a single row per CDR3 protein. The table has 1.5 million to 1.8 million distinct CDR3 sequences, 42% seen once. The sequencing sample was made of blood. The source is a woman aged 18-35 years in good health.

This clonotype was found a few times. The chain employs TRBV29-1 and TRBJ2-7; TRBD1 aligns across 10 bases. CDR3 size: 14 residues. Germline loops: CDR1 SQVTM, CDR2 ANQGSEA. Unmatched junction bases numbered 2, after V lost 2 bases and J lost 1 base. CDR3 in DNA: TGCAGCGTTGAAAAGGGACAGGGGTCCTACGAGCAGTACTTC. It specifies CSVEKGQGSYEQYF.

This clonotype was seen only a few times. This chain connects TRBV24-1 to TRBJ2-1; a weak D match, TRBD1 (5 bases). V was shortened by 3 bases and J by 9 bases, with 8 bases between the two germline ends. CDR3 size: 12 residues. Germline CDR1 is KGHDR and CDR2 is SFDVKD. The CDR3, as DNA: TGTGCCACCAGTGATGGGGCATTTGAGCAGTTCTTC. Translating it yields CATSDGAFEQFF.

The table lists this clonotype with a few counts. The CDR3 bases are TGTGCCAGCAGCTTAGATCCTGGAGGGGGCGTCTATGGCTACACCTTC. It codes for CASSLDPGGGVYGYTF. This chain connects TRBV11-2 to TRBJ1-2; TRBD1 matches at 7 bases. CDR3 length: 16 residues. Per germline, CDR1 SGHAT and CDR2 FQNNGV. J was trimmed by 4 bases and V by 0 bases; bases with no gene match: 8.

This clonotype was detected a few times. The J gene is TRBJ2-1, the V gene TRBV5-1; D is perhaps TRBD2 (6 bases). CDR1 SGHRS and CDR2 YFSETQ come from the germline V gene. The CDR3 has 15 amino acids. V lost 0 bases, J lost 5 bases, and 12 bases lay in between. This CDR3 reads CASSLVLARDNEQFF. CDR3 coding DNA: TGCGCCAGCAGCTTGGTGCTAGCGAGGGACAATGAGCAGTTCTTC.

This clonotype has just a few counts. The genes are TRBV10-2 and TRBJ2-1; D is unclear. Germline lookup yields CDR1 WSHSY and CDR2 SAAADI. The CDR3 contains 16 residues. V lost 8 bases and J 2 bases, leaving 19 bases between the germline ends. The CDR3 sequence is CASQNPYRLTYNEQFF. The CDR3 nucleotides are TGCGCCAGCCAGAATCCGTATCGACTTACCTACAATGAGCAGTTCTTC.

This chain uses TRBV6-1 with TRBJ2-1; 9 bases match TRBD2. CDR1 is MNHNS, CDR2 SASEGT, per germline. There are 15 residues in the CDR3. Trimming at V came to 3 bases and at J to 2 bases, leaving 2 bases not matched to a gene. The DNA for the CDR3 is TGTGCCAGCAGTGAGAGACTAGCGGCCTACAATGAGCAGTTCTTC. Translation gives CASSERLAAYNEQFF.

V gene TRBV30 combines with J gene TRBJ2-5; 11 bases are shared with TRBD2. This CDR3 is built from 13 residues. CDR1 is GTSNPN and CDR2 is SVGIG in the germline V gene (reference sequence). V shed 3 bases and J 5 bases; nucleotides not matched to a gene: 2. The CDR3 nucleotides are TGTGCCTGGAGGCTAGCGGGAGGTGAGACCCAGTACTTC. Amino acid sequence: CAWRLAGGETQYF.

The V and J genes are TRBV4-3 and TRBJ1-5; TRBD1 matches 8 bases. V lost 8 bases to trimming and J lost 0 bases; unmatched junction nucleotides: 15. From germline, CDR1 is LGHNA and CDR2 YSLEER. CDR3 length equals 18 residues. CDR3 loop: CASQDLRQGLYSNQPQHF. Written as DNA, the CDR3 is TGCGCCAGCCAAGATTTGAGACAGGGGCTATATAGCAATCAGCCCCAGCATTTT.

The chain uses TRBV28 and TRBJ2-1, with 7 bases aligning to TRBD2. CDR3 length equals 18 residues. V lost 6 bases and J lost 5; bases outside the gene matches: 19. Germline lookup yields CDR1 MDHEN and CDR2 SYDVKM. The DNA for the CDR3 is TGTGCCAGCAGCCTTCTATCCGGGGGGAACCCTTCTCACAATGAGCAGTTCTTC. This codes for CASSLLSGGNPSHNEQFF. Full variable domain (remainder filled in from reference TRBV28 and TRBJ2-1): DVKVTQSSRYLVKRTGEKVFLECVQDMDHENMFWYRQDPGLGLRLIYFSYDVKMKEKGDIPEGYSVSREKKERFSLILESASTNQTSMYLCASSLLSGGNPSHNEQFFGPGTRLTVL.

The chain uses TRBV5-1 and TRBJ2-2, with D perhaps TRBD1 or TRBD2 (6 bases each). Germline V gene data show CDR1 as SGHRS and CDR2 as YFSETQ. CDR3 length: 16 amino acids. Trimming took off 4 bases at V and 8 bases at J, with 21 bases between the two ends. CDR3 sequence reads: CASSPDGGPGGGELFF. CDR3 nucleotide sequence: TGCGCCAGCAGCCCGGACGGGGGCCCCGGCGGTGGGGAGCTGTTTTTT.

The gene calls are TRBV12-3 or TRBV12-4 and TRBJ1-2; TRBD1 matches 7 bases. CDR3 length: 13 amino acids. V lost 3 bases to trimming and J lost 7 bases; unmatched junction nucleotides: 5. The CDR3 region is CASSFKTGFGYTF. The CDR3 coding sequence is TGTGCCAGCAGTTTTAAGACAGGGTTTGGCTACACCTTC.

The chain combines TRBV12-3 or TRBV12-4 with TRBJ2-3; 9 nucleotides match TRBD1. This CDR3 region has 15 residues. V shed 7 bases, J shed 3 bases, and the junction held 8 bases outside the gene matches. In nucleotides, the CDR3 is TGTGCCAGCAACTTGGACAGGGGACTAACAGATACGCAGTATTTT. This sequence encodes CASNLDRGLTDTQYF.

This clonotype has only a few counts. This chain joins TRBV12-3 or TRBV12-4 and TRBJ2-5, with 13 positions matching TRBD2. J lost 0 bases, V lost 4 bases, and 8 bases had no gene match. This CDR3 contains 18 residues. The CDR3 sequence: CASSSSGLAGANQETQYF. In DNA, the CDR3 is TGTGCCAGCAGTTCCTCAGGACTAGCGGGGGCCAACCAAGAGACCCAGTACTTC.

The rearrangement links TRBV29-1 to TRBJ2-3; D remains ambiguous. This CDR3 has 10 amino acids. In germline, CDR1 is SQVTM, CDR2 ANQGSEA. The V and J ends lost 2 bases and 8 bases respectively, with 5 bases between them. The CDR3 loop reads CSVEPSTQYF. CDR3 sequence (DNA): TGCAGCGTTGAACCCAGTACGCAGTATTTT.

This clonotype was detected a few times. V is TRBV6-6 and J is TRBJ1-2; maybe TRBD1 (6 bases). The CDR3 runs to 13 residues. From germline, CDR1 is MNHNY and CDR2 SVGAGI (reference sequence). Between the trimmed V and J ends, which lost 0 bases and 8 bases, there was a span of 10 bases. The CDR3 here is CASSYSTRGGYTF. The CDR3 nucleotides read TGTGCCAGCAGTTACTCGACCAGGGGCGGCTACACCTTC.

The chain is built from TRBV5-1 and TRBJ1-1, with 9 bases fitting TRBD1. Germline-derived CDR1 and CDR2 are SGHRS and YFSETQ. V was pared by 5 bases and J by 1 base, with 9 bases of the junction left unmatched. The CDR3 contains 16 residues. The CDR3 region is CASSIGTGPGNTEAFF. The CDR3 DNA sequence: TGCGCCAGCAGTATCGGGACAGGGCCAGGGAACACTGAAGCTTTCTTT.